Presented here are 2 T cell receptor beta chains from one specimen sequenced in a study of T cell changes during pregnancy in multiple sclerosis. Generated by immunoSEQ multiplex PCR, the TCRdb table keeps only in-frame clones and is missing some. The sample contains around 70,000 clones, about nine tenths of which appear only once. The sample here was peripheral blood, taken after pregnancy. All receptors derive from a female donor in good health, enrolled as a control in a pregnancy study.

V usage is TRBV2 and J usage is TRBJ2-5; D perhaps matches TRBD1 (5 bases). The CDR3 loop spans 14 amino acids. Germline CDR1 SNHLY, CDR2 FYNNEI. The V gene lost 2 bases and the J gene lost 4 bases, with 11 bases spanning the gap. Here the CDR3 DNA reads TGTGCCAGCAGTGAAAGGGGTGTGGGAGAGACCCAGTACTTC. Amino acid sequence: CASSERGVGETQYF.

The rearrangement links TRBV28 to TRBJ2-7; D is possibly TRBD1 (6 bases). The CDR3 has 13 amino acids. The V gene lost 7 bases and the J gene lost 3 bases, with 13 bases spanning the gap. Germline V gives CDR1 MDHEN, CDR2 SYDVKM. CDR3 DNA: TGTGCCAGCATCCAGACAGGAGGCTACGAGCAGTACTTC. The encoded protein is CASIQTGGYEQYF.